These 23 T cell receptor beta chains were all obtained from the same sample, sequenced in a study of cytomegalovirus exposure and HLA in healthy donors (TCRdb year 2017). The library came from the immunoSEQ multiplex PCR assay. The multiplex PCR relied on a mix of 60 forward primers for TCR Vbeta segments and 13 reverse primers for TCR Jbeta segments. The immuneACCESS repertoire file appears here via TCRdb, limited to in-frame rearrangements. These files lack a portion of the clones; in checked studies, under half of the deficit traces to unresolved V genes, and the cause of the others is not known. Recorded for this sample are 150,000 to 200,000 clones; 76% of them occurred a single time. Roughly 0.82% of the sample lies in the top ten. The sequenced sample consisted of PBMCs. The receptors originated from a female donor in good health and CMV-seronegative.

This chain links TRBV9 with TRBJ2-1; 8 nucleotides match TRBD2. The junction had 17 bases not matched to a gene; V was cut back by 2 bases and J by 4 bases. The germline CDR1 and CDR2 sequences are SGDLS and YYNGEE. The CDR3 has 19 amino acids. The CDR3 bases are TGTGCCAGCAGCGTGGGGGTTAGCCATAGCGGGAAGGGGTACAATGAGCAGTTCTTC. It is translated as CASSVGVSHSGKGYNEQFF.

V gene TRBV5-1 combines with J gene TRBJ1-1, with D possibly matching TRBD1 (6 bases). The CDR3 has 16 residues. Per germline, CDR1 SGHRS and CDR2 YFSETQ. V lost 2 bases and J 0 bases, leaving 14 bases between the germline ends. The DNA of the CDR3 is TGCGCCAGCAGCTTAGTCTTACACAGGGTGAACACTGAAGCTTTCTTT. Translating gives CASSLVLHRVNTEAFF.

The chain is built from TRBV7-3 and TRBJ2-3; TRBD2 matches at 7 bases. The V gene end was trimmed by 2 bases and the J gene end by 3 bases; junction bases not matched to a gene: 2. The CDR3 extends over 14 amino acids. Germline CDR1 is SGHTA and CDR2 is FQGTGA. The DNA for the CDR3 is TGTGCCAGCAGCTTACGGCGGGAGACAGATACGCAGTATTTT. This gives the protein CASSLRRETDTQYF.

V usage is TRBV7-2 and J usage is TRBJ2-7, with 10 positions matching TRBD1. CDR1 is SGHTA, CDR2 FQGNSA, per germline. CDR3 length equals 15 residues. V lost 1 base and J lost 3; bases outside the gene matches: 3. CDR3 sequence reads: CASSLGWDRGYEQYF. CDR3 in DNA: TGTGCCAGCAGCTTAGGTTGGGACAGGGGCTACGAGCAGTACTTC.

CDR3 DNA sequence: TGCGCCAGCAGCCACGATAGAGGGAAACTTGCAACTAATGAAAAACTGTTTTTT. Residues: CASSHDRGKLATNEKLFF. The V and J genes are TRBV4-1 and TRBJ1-4; D not certain. V lost 3 bases and J lost 0, with 17 bases in between. Germline V gene data show CDR1 as MGHRA and CDR2 as YSYEKL. The CDR3 runs to 18 residues.

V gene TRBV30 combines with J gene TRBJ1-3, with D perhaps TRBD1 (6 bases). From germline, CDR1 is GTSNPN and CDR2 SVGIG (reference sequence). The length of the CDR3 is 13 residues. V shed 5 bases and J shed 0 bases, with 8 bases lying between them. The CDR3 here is CAWGQSSGNTIYF. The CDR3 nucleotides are TGTGCCTGGGGACAGAGCTCTGGAAACACCATATATTTT.

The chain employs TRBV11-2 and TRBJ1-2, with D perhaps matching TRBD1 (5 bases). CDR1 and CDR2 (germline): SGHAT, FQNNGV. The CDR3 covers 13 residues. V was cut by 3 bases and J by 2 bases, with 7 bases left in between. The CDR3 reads CASSFAGNYGYTF. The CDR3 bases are TGTGCCAGCAGCTTCGCAGGGAACTATGGCTACACCTTC.

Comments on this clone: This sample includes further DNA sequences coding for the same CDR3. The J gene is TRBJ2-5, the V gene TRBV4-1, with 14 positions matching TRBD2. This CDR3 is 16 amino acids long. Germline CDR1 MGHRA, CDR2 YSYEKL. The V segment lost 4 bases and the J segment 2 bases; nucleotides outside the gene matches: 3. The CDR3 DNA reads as TGCGCCAGCAGCCTTCGGACTAGCGGGGGGCAAGAGACCCAGTACTTC. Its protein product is CASSLRTSGGQETQYF.

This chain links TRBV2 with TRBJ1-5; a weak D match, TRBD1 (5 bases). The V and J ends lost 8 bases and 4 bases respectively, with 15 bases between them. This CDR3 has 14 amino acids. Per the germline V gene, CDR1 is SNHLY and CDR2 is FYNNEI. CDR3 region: CASGRQGTNQPQHF. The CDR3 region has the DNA TGTGCCAGCGGCCGCCAGGGTACGAATCAGCCCCAGCATTTT.

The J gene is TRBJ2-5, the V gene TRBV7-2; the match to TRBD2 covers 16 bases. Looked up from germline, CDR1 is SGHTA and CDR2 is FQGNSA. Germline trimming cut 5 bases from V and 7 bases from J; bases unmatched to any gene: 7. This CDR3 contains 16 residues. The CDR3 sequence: CASSPGTSGRAGTQYF. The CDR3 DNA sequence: TGTGCCAGCAGCCCCGGGACTAGCGGGAGGGCTGGGACCCAGTACTTC.

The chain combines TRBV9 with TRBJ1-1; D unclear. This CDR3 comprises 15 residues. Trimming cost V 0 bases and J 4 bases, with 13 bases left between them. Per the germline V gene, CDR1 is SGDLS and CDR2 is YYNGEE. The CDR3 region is CASSVAPGDATEAFF. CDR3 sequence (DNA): TGTGCCAGCAGCGTAGCCCCCGGGGATGCCACTGAAGCTTTCTTT. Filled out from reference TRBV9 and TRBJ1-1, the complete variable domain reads DSGVTQTPKHLITATGQRVTLRCSPRSGDLSVYWYQQSLDQGLQFLIQYYNGEERAKGNILERFSAQQFPDLHSELNLSSLELGDSALYFCASSVAPGDATEAFFGQGTRLTVV.

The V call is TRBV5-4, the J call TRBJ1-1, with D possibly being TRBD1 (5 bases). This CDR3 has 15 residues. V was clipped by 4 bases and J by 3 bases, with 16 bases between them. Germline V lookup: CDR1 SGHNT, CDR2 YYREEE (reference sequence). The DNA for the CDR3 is TGTGCCAGCAGCCCTCGGGAGGGGTCATACACTGAAGCTTTCTTT. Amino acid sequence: CASSPREGSYTEAFF.

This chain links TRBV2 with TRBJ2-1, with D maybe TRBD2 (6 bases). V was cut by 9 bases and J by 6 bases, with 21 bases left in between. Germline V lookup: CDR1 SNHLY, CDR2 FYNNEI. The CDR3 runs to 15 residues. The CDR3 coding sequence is TGTGCCAGTCGGGGGTGGATACGTTTGCTCAATGAGCAGTTCTTC. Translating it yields CASRGWIRLLNEQFF.

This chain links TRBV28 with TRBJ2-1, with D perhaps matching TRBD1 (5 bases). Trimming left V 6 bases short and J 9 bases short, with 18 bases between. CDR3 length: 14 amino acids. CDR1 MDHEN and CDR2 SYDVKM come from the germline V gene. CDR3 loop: CASSPEARAREQFF. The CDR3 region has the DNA TGTGCCAGCAGCCCTGAAGCCAGGGCCCGTGAGCAGTTCTTC. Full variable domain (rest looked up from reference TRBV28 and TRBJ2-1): DVKVTQSSRYLVKRTGEKVFLECVQDMDHENMFWYRQDPGLGLRLIYFSYDVKMKEKGDIPEGYSVSREKKERFSLILESASTNQTSMYLCASSPEARAREQFFGPGTRLTVL.

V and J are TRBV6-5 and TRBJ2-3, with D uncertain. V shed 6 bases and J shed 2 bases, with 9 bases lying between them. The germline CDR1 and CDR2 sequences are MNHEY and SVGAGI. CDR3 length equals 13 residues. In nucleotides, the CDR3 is TGTGCCAGCAGCCCCCCCTACACAGATACGCAGTATTTT. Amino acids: CASSPPYTDTQYF.

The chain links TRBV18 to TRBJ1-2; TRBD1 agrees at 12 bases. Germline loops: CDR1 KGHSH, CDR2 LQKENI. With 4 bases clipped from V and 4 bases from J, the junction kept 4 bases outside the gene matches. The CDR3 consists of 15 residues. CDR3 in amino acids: CASSQGQGALYGYTF. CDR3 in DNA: TGTGCCAGCTCACAGGGACAGGGGGCCCTCTATGGCTACACCTTC.

The CDR3 DNA is TGTGCCACCAGCTACTATGGGAGGGGGACAGGGGGTCGGGACGAGCAGTACTTC. This encodes CATSYYGRGTGGRDEQYF. The J gene is TRBJ2-7, the V gene TRBV15; 11 bases are a match to TRBD1. V lost 5 bases to trimming and J lost 5 bases; unmatched junction nucleotides: 17. This CDR3 is 18 amino acids long. Germline V gene data show CDR1 as LNHNV and CDR2 as YYDKDF (reference sequence).

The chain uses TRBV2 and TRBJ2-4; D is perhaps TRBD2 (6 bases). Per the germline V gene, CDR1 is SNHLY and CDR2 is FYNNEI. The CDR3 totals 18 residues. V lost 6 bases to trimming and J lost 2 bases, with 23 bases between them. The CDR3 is CASSPTRGAPITKNIQYF. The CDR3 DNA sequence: TGTGCCAGCAGCCCGACTCGCGGGGCCCCGATTACCAAAAACATTCAGTACTTC.

CDR3 coding DNA: TGCGCCAGCAGCCAAGAGGGCCAAAAGCAGTACTTC. The encoded protein is CASSQEGQKQYF. This rearrangement joins TRBV4-1 to TRBJ2-7; D is unresolved. Trimming pared 0 bases from V and 8 bases from J, leaving 8 bases between. This CDR3 spans 12 amino acids. The germline V gene encodes CDR1 MGHRA and CDR2 YSYEKL.

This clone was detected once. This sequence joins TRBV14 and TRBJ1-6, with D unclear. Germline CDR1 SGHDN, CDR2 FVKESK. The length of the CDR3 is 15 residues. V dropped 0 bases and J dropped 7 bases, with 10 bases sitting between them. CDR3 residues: CASSQDHRRNSPLHF. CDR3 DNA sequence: TGTGCCAGCAGCCAAGATCATAGGCGGAATTCACCCCTCCACTTT.

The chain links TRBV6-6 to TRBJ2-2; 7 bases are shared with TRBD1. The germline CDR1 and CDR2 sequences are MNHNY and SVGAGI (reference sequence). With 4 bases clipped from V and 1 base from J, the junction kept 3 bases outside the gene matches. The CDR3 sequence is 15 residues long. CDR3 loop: CASSLRQGNTGELFF. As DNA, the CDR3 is TGTGCCAGCAGTTTGCGACAGGGGAACACCGGGGAGCTGTTTTTT.

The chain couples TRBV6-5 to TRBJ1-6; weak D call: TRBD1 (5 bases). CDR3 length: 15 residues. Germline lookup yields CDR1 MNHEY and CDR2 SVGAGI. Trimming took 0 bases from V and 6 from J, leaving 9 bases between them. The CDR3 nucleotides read TGTGCCAGCAGTTACTCGGGCAGGGTTAATTCACCCCTCCACTTT. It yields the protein CASSYSGRVNSPLHF.

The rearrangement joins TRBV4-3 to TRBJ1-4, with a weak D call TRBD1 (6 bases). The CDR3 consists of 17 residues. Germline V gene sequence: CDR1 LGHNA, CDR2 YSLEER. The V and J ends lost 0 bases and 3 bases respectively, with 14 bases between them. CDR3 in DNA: TGCGCCAGCAGCCAAGATCTGTGGGACACTGCTAATGAAAAACTGTTTTTT. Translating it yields CASSQDLWDTANEKLFF.